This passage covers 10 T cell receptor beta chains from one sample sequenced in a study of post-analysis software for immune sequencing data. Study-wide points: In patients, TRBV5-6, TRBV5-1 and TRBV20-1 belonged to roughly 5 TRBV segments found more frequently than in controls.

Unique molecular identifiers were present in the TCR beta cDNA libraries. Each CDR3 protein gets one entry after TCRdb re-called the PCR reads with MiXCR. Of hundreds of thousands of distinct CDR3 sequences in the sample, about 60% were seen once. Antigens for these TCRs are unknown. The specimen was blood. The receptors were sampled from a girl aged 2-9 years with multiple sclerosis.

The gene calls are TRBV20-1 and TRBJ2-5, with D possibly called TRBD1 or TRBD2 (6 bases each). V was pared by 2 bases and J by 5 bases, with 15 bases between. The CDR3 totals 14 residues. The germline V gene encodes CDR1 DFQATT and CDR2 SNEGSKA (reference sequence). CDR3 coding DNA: TGCAGTGCTAGATTGCCAGGGGCGGGGGAGACCCAGTACTTC. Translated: CSARLPGAGETQYF.

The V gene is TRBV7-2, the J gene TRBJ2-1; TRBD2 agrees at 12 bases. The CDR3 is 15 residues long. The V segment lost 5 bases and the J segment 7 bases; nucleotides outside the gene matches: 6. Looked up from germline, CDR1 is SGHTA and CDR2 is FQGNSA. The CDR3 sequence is CASSPLAGGPNEQFF. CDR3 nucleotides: TGTGCCAGCAGCCCGCTAGCGGGGGGGCCAAATGAGCAGTTCTTC.

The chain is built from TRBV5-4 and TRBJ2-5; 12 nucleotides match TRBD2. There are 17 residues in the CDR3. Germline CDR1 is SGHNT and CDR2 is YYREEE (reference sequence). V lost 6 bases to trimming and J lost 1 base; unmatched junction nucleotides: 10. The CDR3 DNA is TGTGCCAGCAAAGACGGACTAGCGGGGCCCCTCCAAGAGACCCAGTACTTC. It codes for CASKDGLAGPLQETQYF.

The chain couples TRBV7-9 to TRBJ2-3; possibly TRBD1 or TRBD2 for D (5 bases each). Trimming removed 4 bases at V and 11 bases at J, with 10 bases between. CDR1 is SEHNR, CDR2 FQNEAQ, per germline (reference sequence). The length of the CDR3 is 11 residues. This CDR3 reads CASSSKGRQYF. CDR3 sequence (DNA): TGTGCCAGCAGCTCGAAGGGGAGGCAGTATTTT.

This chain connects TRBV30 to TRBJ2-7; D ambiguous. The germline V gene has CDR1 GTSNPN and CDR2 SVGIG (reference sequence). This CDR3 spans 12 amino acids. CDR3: CASTVSSYEQYF. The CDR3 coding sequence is TGTGCTTCTACAGTGAGCTCCTACGAGCAGTACTTC.

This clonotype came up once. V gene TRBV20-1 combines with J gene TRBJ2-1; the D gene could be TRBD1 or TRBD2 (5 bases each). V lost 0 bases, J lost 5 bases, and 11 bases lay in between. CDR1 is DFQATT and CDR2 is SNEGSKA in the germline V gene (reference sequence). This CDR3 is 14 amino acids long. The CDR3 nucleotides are TGCAGTGCTAGAGATGAGAGGGGCAACAATGAGCAGTTCTTC. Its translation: CSARDERGNNEQFF.

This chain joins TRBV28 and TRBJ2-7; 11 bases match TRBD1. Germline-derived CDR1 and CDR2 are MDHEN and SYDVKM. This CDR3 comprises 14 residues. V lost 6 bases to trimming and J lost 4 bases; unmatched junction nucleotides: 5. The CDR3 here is CASREGTGGYEQYF. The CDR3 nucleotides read TGTGCCAGCAGGGAGGGGACAGGGGGATACGAGCAGTACTTC.

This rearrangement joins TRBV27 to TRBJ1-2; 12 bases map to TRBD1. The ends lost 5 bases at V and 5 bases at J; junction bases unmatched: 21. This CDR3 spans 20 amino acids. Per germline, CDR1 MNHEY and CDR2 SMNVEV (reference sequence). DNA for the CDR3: TGTGCCAGCAGTCACAATTTACAGGGACAGGGGGCCGGAAGGGTGTATGGCTACACCTTC. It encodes CASSHNLQGQGAGRVYGYTF.

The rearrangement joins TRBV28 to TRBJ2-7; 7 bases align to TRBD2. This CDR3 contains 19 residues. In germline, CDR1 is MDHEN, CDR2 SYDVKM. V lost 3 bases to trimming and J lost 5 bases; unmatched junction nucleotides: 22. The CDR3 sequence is CASSLEIRAASGDPDEQYF. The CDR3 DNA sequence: TGTGCCAGCAGTTTGGAAATTCGGGCGGCGAGCGGGGACCCCGACGAGCAGTACTTC.

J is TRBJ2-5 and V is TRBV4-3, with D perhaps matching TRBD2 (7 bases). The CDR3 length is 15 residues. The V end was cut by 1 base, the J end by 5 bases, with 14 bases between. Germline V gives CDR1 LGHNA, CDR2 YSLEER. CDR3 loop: CASSQGGGGAETQYF. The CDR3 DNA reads TGCGCCAGCAGCCAAGGGGGCGGGGGCGCGGAGACCCAGTACTTC.